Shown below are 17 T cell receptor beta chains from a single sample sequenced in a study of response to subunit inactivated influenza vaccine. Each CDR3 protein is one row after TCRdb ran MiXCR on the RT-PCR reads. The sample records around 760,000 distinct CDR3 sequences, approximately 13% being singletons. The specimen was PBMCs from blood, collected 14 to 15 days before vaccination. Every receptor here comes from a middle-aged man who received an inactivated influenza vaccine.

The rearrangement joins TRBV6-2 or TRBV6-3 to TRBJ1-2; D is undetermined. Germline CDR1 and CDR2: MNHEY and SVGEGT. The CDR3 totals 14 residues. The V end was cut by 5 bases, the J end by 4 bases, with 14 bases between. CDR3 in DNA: TGTGCCAGCAGTCAAGACGGAGATTTCTATGGCTACACCTTC. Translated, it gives CASSQDGDFYGYTF.

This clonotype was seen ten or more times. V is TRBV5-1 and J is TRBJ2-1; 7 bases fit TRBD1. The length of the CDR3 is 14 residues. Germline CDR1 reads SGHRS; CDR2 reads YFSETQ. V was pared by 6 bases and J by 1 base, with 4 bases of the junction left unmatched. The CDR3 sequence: CASNPGQSYNEQFF. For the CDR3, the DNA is TGCGCCAGCAATCCGGGACAGTCCTACAATGAGCAGTTCTTC. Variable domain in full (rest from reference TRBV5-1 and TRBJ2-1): KAGVTQTPRYLIKTRGQQVTLSCSPISGHRSVSWYQQTPGQGLQFLFEYFSETQRNKGNFPGRFSGRQFSNSRSEMNVSTLELGDSALYLCASNPGQSYNEQFFGPGTRLTVL.

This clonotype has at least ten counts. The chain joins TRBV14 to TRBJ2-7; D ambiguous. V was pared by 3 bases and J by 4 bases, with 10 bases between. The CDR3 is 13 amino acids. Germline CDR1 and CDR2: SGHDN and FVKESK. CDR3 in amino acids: CASSHVSGYEQYF. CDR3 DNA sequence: TGTGCCAGCAGCCATGTTTCGGGTTACGAGCAGTACTTC.

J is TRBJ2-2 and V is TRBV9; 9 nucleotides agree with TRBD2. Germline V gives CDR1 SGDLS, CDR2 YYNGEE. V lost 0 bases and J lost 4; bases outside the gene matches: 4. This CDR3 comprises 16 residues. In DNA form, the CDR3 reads TGTGCCAGCAGCGTAGATAGCGGGGGACTCACCGGGGAGCTGTTTTTT. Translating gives CASSVDSGGLTGELFF.

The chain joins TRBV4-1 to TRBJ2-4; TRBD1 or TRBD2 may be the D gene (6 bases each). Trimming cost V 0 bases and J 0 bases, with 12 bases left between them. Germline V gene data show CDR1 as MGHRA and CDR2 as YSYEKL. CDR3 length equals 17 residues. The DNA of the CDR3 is TGCGCCAGCAGCCAAGACCCCCGGGGGCGAGCCAAAAACATTCAGTACTTC. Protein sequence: CASSQDPRGRAKNIQYF.

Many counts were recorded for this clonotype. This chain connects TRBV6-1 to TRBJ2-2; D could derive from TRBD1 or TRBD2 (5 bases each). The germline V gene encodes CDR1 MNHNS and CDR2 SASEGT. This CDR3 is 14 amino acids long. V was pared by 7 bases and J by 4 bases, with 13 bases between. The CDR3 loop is CASKSRGGTGELFF. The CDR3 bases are TGTGCCAGCAAGTCGAGGGGCGGCACCGGGGAGCTGTTTTTT.

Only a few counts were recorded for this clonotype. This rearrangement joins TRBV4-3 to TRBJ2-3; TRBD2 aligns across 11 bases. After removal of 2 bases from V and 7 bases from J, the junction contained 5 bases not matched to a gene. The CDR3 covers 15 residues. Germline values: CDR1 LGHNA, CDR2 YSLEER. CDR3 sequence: CASSQSGTSGYTQYF. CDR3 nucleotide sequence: TGCGCCAGCAGCCAAAGCGGGACTAGCGGCTATACGCAGTATTTT.

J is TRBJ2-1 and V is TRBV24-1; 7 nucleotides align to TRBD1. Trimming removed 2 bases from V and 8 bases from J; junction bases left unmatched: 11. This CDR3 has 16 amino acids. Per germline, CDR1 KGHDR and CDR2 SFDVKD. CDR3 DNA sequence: TGTGCCACCAGTGATTCGCCGGGACAGCTAATCGATGAGCAGTTCTTC. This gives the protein CATSDSPGQLIDEQFF.

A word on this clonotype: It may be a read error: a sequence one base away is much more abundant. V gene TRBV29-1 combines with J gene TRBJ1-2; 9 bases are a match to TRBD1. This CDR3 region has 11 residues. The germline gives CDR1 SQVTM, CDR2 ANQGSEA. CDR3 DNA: TGCAGCGCAACAGGGGGCCGGGGCTACATCTTC. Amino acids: CSATGGRGYIF.

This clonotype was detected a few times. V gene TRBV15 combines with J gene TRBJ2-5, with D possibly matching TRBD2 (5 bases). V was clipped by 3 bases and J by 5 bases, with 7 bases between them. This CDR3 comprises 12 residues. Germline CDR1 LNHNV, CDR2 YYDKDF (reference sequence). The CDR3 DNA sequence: TGTGCCACCAGCAGGCCGGGGGAGACCCAGTACTTC. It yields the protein CATSRPGETQYF.

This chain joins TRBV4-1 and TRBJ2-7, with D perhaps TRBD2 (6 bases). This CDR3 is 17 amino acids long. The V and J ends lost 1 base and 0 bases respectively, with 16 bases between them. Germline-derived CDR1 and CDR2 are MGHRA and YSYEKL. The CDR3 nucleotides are TGCGCCAGCAGCCAAGGGGGCCCCTTGGGACTCTCCTACGAGCAGTACTTC. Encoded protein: CASSQGGPLGLSYEQYF.

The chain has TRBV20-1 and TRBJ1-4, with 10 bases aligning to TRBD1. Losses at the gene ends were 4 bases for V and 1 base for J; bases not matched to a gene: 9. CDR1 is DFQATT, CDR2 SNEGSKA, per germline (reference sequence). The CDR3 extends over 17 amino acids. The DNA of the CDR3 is TGCAGTGCTAAGACAGGGGGCAGTTTGAGAACTAATGAAAAACTGTTTTTT. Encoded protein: CSAKTGGSLRTNEKLFF.

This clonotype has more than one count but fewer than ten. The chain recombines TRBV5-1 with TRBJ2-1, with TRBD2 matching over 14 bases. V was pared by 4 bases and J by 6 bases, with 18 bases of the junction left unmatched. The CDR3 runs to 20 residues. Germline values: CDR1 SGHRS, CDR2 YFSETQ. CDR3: CASSTRRLAGGHEFGNEQFF. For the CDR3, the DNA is TGCGCCAGCAGCACCCGTAGACTAGCGGGAGGGCATGAGTTTGGCAATGAGCAGTTCTTC. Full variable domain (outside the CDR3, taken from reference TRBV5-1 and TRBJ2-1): KAGVTQTPRYLIKTRGQQVTLSCSPISGHRSVSWYQQTPGQGLQFLFEYFSETQRNKGNFPGRFSGRQFSNSRSEMNVSTLELGDSALYLCASSTRRLAGGHEFGNEQFFGPGTRLTVL.

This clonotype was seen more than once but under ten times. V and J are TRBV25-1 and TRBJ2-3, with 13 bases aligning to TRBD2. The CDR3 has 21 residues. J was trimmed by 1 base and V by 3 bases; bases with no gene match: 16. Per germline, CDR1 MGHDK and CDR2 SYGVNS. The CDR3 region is CASSDMGLAGTRTFGTDTQYF. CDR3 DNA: TGTGCCAGCAGTGACATGGGACTAGCGGGGACCCGAACCTTTGGCACAGATACGCAGTATTTT.

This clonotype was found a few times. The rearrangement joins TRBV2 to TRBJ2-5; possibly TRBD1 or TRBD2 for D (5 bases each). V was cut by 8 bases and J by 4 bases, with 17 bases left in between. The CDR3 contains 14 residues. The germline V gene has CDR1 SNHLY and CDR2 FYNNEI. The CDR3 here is CASFLQGGGETQYF. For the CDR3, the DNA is TGTGCCAGCTTCCTGCAGGGTGGGGGAGAGACCCAGTACTTC.

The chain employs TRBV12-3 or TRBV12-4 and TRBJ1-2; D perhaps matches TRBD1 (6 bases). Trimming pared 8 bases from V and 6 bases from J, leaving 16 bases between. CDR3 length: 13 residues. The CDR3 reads CASRSTGWNGYTF. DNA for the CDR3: TGTGCCAGCCGATCCACAGGGTGGAATGGCTACACCTTC.

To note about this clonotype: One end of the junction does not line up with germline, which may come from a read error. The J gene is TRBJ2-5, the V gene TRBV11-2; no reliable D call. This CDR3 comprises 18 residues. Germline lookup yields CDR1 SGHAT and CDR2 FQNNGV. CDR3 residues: CASSSKFTPTDDQETQYF. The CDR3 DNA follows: TGTGCCAGCAGCTCCAAGTTTACACCGACCGACGACCAGGAGACCCAGTACTTC.